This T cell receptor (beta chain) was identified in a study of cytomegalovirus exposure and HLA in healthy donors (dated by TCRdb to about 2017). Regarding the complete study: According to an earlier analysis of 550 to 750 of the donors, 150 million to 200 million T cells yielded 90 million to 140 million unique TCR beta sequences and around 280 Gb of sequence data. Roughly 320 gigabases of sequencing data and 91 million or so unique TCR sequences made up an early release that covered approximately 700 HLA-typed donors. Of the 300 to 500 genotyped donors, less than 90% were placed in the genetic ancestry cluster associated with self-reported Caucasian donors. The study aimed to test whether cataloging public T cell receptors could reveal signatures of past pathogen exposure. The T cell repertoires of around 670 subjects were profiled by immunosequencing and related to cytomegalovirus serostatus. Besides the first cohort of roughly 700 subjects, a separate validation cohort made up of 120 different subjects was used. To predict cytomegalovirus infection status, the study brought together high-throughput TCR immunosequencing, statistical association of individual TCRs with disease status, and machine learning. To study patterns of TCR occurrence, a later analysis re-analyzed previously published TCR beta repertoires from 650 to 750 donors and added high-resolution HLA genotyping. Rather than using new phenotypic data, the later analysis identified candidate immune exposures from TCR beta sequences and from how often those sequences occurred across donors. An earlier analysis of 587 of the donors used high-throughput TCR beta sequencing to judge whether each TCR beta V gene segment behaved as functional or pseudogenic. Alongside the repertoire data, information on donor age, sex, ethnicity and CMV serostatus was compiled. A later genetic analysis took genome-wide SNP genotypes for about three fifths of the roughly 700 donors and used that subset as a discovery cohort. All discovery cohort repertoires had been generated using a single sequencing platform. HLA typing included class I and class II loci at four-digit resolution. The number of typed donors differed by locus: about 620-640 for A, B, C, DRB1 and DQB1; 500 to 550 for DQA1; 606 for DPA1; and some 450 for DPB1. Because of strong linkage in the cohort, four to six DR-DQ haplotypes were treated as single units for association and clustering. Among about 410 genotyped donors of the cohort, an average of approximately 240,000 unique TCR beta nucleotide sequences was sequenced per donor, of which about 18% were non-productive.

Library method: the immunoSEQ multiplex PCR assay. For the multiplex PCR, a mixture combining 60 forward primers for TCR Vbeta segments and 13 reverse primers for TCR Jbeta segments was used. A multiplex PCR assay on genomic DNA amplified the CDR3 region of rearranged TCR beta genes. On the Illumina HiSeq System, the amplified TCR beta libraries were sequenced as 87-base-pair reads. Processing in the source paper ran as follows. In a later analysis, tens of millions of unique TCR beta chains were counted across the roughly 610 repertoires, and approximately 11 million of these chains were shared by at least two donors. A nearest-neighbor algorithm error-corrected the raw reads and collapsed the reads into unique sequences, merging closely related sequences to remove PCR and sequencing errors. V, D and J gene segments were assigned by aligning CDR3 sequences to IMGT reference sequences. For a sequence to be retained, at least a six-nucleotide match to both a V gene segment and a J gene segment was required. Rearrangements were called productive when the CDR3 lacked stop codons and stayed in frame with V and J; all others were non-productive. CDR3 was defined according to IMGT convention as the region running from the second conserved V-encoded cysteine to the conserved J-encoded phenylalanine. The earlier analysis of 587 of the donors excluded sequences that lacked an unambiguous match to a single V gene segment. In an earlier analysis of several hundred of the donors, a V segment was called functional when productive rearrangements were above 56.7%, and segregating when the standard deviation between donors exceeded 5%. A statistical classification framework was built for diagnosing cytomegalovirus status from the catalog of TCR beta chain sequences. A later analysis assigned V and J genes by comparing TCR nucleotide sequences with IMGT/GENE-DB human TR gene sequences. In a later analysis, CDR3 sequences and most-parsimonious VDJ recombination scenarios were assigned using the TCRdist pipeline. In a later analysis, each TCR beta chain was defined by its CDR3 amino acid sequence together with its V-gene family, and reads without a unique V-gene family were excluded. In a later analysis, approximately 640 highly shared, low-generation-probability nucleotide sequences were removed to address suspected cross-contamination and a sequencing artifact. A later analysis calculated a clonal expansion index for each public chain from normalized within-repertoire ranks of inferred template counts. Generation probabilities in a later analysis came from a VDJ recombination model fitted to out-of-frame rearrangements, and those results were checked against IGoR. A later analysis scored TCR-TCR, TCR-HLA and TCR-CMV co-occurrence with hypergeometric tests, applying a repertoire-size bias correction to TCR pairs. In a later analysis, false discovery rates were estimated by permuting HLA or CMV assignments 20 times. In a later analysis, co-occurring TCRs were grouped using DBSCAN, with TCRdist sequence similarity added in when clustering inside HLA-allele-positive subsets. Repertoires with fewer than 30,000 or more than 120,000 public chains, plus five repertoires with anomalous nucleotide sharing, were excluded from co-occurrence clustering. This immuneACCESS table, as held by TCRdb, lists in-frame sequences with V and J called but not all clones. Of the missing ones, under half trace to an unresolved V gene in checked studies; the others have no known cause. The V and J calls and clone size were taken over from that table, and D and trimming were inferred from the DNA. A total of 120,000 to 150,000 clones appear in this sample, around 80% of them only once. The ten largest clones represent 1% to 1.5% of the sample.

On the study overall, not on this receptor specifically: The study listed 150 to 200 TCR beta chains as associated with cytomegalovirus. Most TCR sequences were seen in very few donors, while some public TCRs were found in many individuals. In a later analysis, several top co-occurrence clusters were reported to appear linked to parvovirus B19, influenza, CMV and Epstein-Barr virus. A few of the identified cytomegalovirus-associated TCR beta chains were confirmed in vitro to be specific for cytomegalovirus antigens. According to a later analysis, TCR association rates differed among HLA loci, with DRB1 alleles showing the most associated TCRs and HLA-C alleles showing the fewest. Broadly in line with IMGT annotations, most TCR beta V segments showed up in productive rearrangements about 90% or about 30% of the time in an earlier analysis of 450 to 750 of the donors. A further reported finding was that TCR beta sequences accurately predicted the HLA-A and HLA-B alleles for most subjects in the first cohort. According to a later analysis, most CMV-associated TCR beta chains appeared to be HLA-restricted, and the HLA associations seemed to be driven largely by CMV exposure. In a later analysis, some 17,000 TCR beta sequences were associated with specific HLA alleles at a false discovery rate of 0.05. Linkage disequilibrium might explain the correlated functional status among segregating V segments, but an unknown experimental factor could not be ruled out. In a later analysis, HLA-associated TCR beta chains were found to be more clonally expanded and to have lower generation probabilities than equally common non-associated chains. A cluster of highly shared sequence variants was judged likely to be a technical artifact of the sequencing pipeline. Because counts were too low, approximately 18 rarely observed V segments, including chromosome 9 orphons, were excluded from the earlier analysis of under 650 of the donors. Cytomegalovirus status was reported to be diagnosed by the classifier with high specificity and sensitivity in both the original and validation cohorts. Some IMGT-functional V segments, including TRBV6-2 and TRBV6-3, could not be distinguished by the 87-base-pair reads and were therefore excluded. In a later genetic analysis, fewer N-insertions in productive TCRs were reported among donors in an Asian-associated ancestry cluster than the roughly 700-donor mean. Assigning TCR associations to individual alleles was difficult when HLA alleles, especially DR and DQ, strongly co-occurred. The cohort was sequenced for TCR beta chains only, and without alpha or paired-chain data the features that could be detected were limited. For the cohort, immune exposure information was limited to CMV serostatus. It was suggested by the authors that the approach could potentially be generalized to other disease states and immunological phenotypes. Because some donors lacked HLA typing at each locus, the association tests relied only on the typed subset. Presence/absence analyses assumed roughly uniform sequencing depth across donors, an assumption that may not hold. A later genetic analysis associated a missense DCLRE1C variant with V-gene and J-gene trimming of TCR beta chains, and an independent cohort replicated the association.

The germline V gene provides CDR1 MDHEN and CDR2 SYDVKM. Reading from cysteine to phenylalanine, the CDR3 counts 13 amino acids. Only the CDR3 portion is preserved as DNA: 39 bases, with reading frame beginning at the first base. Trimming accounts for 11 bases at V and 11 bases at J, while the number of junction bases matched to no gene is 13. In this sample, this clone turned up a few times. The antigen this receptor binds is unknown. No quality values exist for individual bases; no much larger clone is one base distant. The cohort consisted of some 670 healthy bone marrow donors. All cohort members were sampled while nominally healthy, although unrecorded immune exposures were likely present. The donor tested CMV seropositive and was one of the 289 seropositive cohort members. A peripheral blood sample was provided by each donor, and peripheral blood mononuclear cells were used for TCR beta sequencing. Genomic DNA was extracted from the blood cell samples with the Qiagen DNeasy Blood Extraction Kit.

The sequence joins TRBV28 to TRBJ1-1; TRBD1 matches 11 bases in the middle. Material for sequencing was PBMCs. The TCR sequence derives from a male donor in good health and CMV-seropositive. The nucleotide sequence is TGTGCCGCCCGGCGGGACAGGGGGGGGTGGGCTTTCTTT. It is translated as CAARRDRGGWAFF.